The next 30 T cell receptor beta chains were all read from a single sample in a study of blood T cell repertoires in COVID-19. Libraries were prepared by immunoSEQ multiplex PCR; TCRdb keeps only in-frame clonotypes and omits some of them. The repertoire consists of some 500,000 clones, with 85% to 90% occurring once and the leading ten covering about 1.7%. Sequencing was performed on PBMCs or T cells enriched from blood (not recorded which). These receptors were collected from a woman between 40 and 55 years old who had recovered from COVID-19.

The gene calls are TRBV9 and TRBJ1-2; 7 bases are shared with TRBD1. J lost 4 bases, V lost 0 bases, and 6 bases had no gene match. CDR1 and CDR2 (germline): SGDLS, YYNGEE. The CDR3 totals 15 residues. The CDR3 loop reads CASSVDLGGSYGYTF. The CDR3, as DNA: TGTGCCAGCAGCGTAGATCTAGGGGGCTCCTATGGCTACACCTTC.

V usage is TRBV19 and J usage is TRBJ2-3; D is ambiguous. The CDR3 extends over 17 amino acids. CDR1 LNHDA and CDR2 SQIVND come from the germline V gene (reference sequence). Deletions cut 3 bases from V and 1 base from J, with 17 bases between. CDR3 coding DNA: TGTGCCAGTAGTATCCCCCCGGGTAGGTCAGGCACAGATACGCAGTATTTT. Amino acids: CASSIPPGRSGTDTQYF.

The chain couples TRBV18 to TRBJ2-1; D may be TRBD2 (6 bases). The CDR3 runs 14 residues. Trimming took off 0 bases at V and 7 bases at J, with 10 bases between the two ends. Germline CDR1 is KGHSH and CDR2 is LQKENI. The CDR3 sequence is CASSPPRTTNEQFF. The CDR3 DNA reads TGTGCCAGCTCACCACCGAGGACTACAAATGAGCAGTTCTTC.

The rearrangement joins TRBV9 to TRBJ2-7, with TRBD2 matching 12 bases. Germline V gives CDR1 SGDLS, CDR2 YYNGEE. Trimming removed 1 base from V and 4 bases from J; junction bases left unmatched: 6. The length of the CDR3 is 16 residues. Here the CDR3 DNA reads TGTGCCAGCAGCGTACTAGCGGGAGGGACTGGTTACGAGCAGTACTTC. Translated: CASSVLAGGTGYEQYF.

The chain combines TRBV18 with TRBJ2-3, with unresolved D. There are 14 residues in the CDR3. Germline assignment: CDR1 KGHSH and CDR2 LQKENI. Trimming removed 1 base from V and 6 bases from J, with 11 bases in between. The chain's CDR3 is CASSPRQNIDTQYF. CDR3 DNA: TGTGCCAGCTCACCACGTCAGAATATTGATACGCAGTATTTT.

The J gene is TRBJ1-3, the V gene TRBV7-9; D gene uncertain. Germline V gene data show CDR1 as SEHNR and CDR2 as FQNEAQ (reference sequence). This CDR3 comprises 12 residues. The CDR3 sequence is CATEVPGNTIYF. DNA for the CDR3: TGTGCTACGGAGGTGCCTGGAAACACCATATATTTT.

V is TRBV7-9 and J is TRBJ2-7, with 11 positions matching TRBD1. Trimming removed 4 bases from V and 4 bases from J; junction bases left unmatched: 9. Germline-derived CDR1 and CDR2 are SEHNR and FQNEAQ (reference sequence). The CDR3 runs to 16 residues. CDR3 nucleotides: TGTGCCAGCAGCTATACAACCGGACAGGGGGCATACGAGCAGTACTTC. Its protein is CASSYTTGQGAYEQYF.

This clone was observed many times. V is TRBV28 and J is TRBJ1-5, with 7 bases identical to TRBD1. V shed 5 bases and J 4 bases; nucleotides not matched to a gene: 8. CDR3 length equals 15 residues. The germline gives CDR1 MDHEN, CDR2 SYDVKM. The CDR3 sequence: CASSNQGVRNQPQHF. The CDR3 bases are TGTGCCAGCAGTAATCAGGGGGTTCGGAATCAGCCCCAGCATTTT.

This clone was detected only a few times. The gene calls are TRBV5-6 and TRBJ2-1; TRBD2 agrees at 9 bases. V lost 5 bases to trimming and J lost 4 bases; unmatched junction nucleotides: 7. Per the germline V gene, CDR1 is SGHDT and CDR2 is YYEEEE. The CDR3 has 15 residues. CDR3 in DNA: TGTGCCAGCAGACCTGGACTAGCGAGATACAATGAGCAGTTCTTC. Amino acid sequence: CASRPGLARYNEQFF.

The chain joins TRBV27 to TRBJ2-7, with 7 nucleotides matching TRBD2. The CDR3 contains 15 residues. V lost 3 bases, J lost 0 bases, and 5 bases stayed unmatched. Germline V gene sequence: CDR1 MNHEY, CDR2 SMNVEV (reference sequence). CDR3 residues: CASSLAGTNSYEQYF. CDR3 sequence (DNA): TGTGCCAGCAGTTTGGCCGGGACTAACTCCTACGAGCAGTACTTC.

The rearrangement joins TRBV5-5 to TRBJ2-2; D not certain. There are 13 residues in the CDR3. Germline lookup yields CDR1 SGHKS and CDR2 YYEKEE (reference sequence). V was shortened by 0 bases and J by 8 bases, with 8 bases between the two germline ends. The CDR3 spells CASSLDFGGELFF. Here the CDR3 DNA reads TGTGCCAGCAGCTTGGACTTCGGGGGGGAGCTGTTTTTT.

The chain carries TRBV27 and TRBJ1-2, with D possibly TRBD1 on 6 matching bases. Trimming took 5 bases from V and 6 from J, leaving 16 bases between them. The CDR3 totals 14 residues. CDR1 is MNHEY, CDR2 SMNVEV, per germline (reference sequence). The CDR3: CASSPDPGGHGYTF. The DNA of the CDR3 is TGTGCCAGCAGTCCCGACCCGGGGGGCCATGGCTACACCTTC.

The chain joins TRBV19 to TRBJ1-6; 10 nucleotides match TRBD1. The V segment lost 6 bases and the J segment 9 bases; nucleotides outside the gene matches: 5. This CDR3 region has 14 residues. Germline V gene sequence: CDR1 LNHDA, CDR2 SQIVND (reference sequence). CDR3 in amino acids: CASRDRGLGSPLHF. In nucleotides, the CDR3 is TGTGCCAGTAGGGACAGGGGGTTAGGTTCACCCCTCCACTTT.

The chain recombines TRBV6-5 with TRBJ2-2; no definite D call. This CDR3 comprises 15 residues. CDR1 MNHEY and CDR2 SVGAGI come from the germline V gene. V was cut by 6 bases and J by 1 base, with 12 bases left in between. The CDR3 is CASSNTLMNTGELFF. The CDR3, as DNA: TGTGCCAGCAGCAACACATTGATGAACACCGGGGAGCTGTTTTTT.

The V call is TRBV7-2, the J call TRBJ2-3, with TRBD2 identical over 13 bases. CDR1 is SGHTA and CDR2 is FQGNSA in the germline V gene. The CDR3 extends over 16 amino acids. After removal of 4 bases from V and 8 bases from J, the junction contained 9 bases not matched to a gene. CDR3 region: CASSSLGTSGGGTQYF. The CDR3 region has the DNA TGTGCCAGCAGCTCCCTGGGCACTAGCGGGGGGGGTACGCAGTATTTT.

V gene TRBV7-6 combines with J gene TRBJ2-7; 8 nucleotides agree with TRBD2. Germline V gene sequence: CDR1 SGHVS, CDR2 FNYEAQ. The CDR3 is 17 residues long. Trimming took 1 base from V and 0 from J; bases not matched to a gene: 8. The CDR3 coding sequence is TGTGCCAGCAGCTTAGTGGCTAGCGGGCCTACCTCCTACGAGCAGTACTTC. Encoded protein: CASSLVASGPTSYEQYF.

This clone was recorded only once. The chain has TRBV10-2 and TRBJ1-1; 8 bases are a match to TRBD1. J lost 1 base, V lost 8 bases, and 9 bases had no gene match. Germline assignment: CDR1 WSHSY and CDR2 SAAADI. The CDR3 covers 15 residues. The CDR3 bases are TGCGCCAGCTCTAGACAGGGGATAAGGAACACTGAAGCTTTCTTT. This codes for CASSRQGIRNTEAFF.

The rearrangement joins TRBV19 to TRBJ2-5; TRBD1 agrees at 9 bases. J gave up 3 bases and V 3 bases, and 8 bases lay outside the gene matches. CDR3 length equals 16 residues. Germline V lookup: CDR1 LNHDA, CDR2 SQIVND (reference sequence). The CDR3 DNA follows: TGTGCCAGTAGTATCCACAGGGGGCGGCCAAAAGAGACCCAGTACTTC. This encodes CASSIHRGRPKETQYF.

V gene TRBV9 combines with J gene TRBJ2-1; D unresolved. The CDR3 spans 12 residues. Deletions cut 3 bases from V and 3 bases from J, with 4 bases between. Per germline, CDR1 SGDLS and CDR2 YYNGEE. The DNA for the CDR3 is TGTGCCAGCAGCGCCAACTACAATGAGCAGTTCTTC. Translated, it gives CASSANYNEQFF. The whole variable domain, filled in from reference TRBV9 and TRBJ2-1, reads DSGVTQTPKHLITATGQRVTLRCSPRSGDLSVYWYQQSLDQGLQFLIQYYNGEERAKGNILERFSAQQFPDLHSELNLSSLELGDSALYFCASSANYNEQFFGPGTRLTVL.

The chain uses TRBV6-5 and TRBJ2-6; D gene unclear. This CDR3 is built from 15 residues. V gave up 6 bases and J gave up 0 bases, with 9 bases separating them. The germline gives CDR1 MNHEY, CDR2 SVGAGI. CDR3 sequence reads: CASSLSSSGANVLTF. In DNA form, the CDR3 reads TGTGCCAGCAGCCTTAGTAGCTCTGGGGCCAACGTCCTGACTTTC.

V is TRBV7-2 and J is TRBJ2-2; D is ambiguous. V dropped 5 bases and J dropped 0 bases, with 16 bases sitting between them. CDR1 and CDR2 from the germline V gene are SGHTA and FQGNSA. The CDR3 sequence is 17 residues long. The CDR3 DNA reads TGTGCCAGCAGCCCACGGTGGTCCTCCGCGAACACCGGGGAGCTGTTTTTT. It is translated as CASSPRWSSANTGELFF.

The chain combines TRBV3-1 (or the pseudogene TRBV3-2) with TRBJ2-5; possibly TRBD1 for D (5 bases). The CDR3 spans 17 residues. Germline V gene lookup returns CDR1 LGHDT and CDR2 YNNKEL (reference sequence). V dropped 4 bases and J dropped 5 bases, with 23 bases sitting between them. The CDR3 bases are TGTGCCAGCAGCCCCGCGGTTTGGGCAGGGTCATTGGAGACCCAGTACTTC. It specifies CASSPAVWAGSLETQYF.

This chain joins TRBV27 and TRBJ1-2; TRBD1 might be the D (5 bases). The CDR3 is 15 residues long. CDR1 and CDR2 (germline): MNHEY, SMNVEV (reference sequence). V was shortened by 3 bases and J by 4 bases, with 15 bases between the two germline ends. CDR3: CASSLGGRSFYGYTF. DNA for the CDR3: TGTGCCAGCAGTTTGGGGGGGAGGTCATTCTATGGCTACACCTTC.

V and J are TRBV27 and TRBJ2-1; a weak D match, TRBD2 (5 bases). V lost 5 bases and J 4 bases, leaving 12 bases between the germline ends. The V gene's germline CDR1 is MNHEY and CDR2 SMNVEV (reference sequence). This CDR3 has 14 amino acids. The CDR3 coding sequence is TGTGCCAGCAGTGAGGGCCTCGTATACAATGAGCAGTTCTTC. It translates to CASSEGLVYNEQFF.

The chain joins TRBV25-1 to TRBJ1-4; TRBD1 matches at 10 bases. Trimming at V came to 2 bases and at J to 10 bases, leaving 4 bases not matched to a gene. CDR3 size: 14 residues. Germline values: CDR1 MGHDK, CDR2 SYGVNS. Here the CDR3 DNA reads TGTGCCAGCAGTGAAGACAGGGGGCGCGGAAAACTGTTTTTT. Its protein is CASSEDRGRGKLFF. Variable domain in full (rest from reference TRBV25-1 and TRBJ1-4): EADIYQTPRYLVIGTGKKITLECSQTMGHDKMYWYQQDPGMELHLIHYSYGVNSTEKGDLSSESTVSRIRTEHFPLTLESARPSHTSQYLCASSEDRGRGKLFFGSGTQLSVL.

The rearrangement joins TRBV19 to TRBJ1-4; D not certain. The germline V gene encodes CDR1 LNHDA and CDR2 SQIVND (reference sequence). The V end was cut by 3 bases, the J end by 13 bases, with 12 bases between. The CDR3 covers 12 residues. CDR3 nucleotides: TGTGCCAGTAGTATTGAGTCCGGGAGACTGTTTTTT. Translating gives CASSIESGRLFF.

Turning to this clone: At the DNA level, this CDR3 is encoded by other sequences in the same sample as well. V usage is TRBV5-4 and J usage is TRBJ2-7; tentative D call: TRBD1 (6 bases). This CDR3 contains 13 residues. CDR1 and CDR2 from the germline V gene are SGHNT and YYREEE (reference sequence). Deletions cut 3 bases from V and 0 bases from J, with 7 bases between. CDR3 sequence (DNA): TGTGCCAGCAGCTCGGACAGCTCCTACGAGCAGTACTTC. Protein sequence: CASSSDSSYEQYF.

The chain recombines TRBV28 with TRBJ2-1; the D gene is possibly TRBD2 (5 bases). The CDR3 has 13 amino acids. Trimming removed 7 bases from V and 8 bases from J, with 15 bases in between. CDR1 is MDHEN and CDR2 is SYDVKM in the germline V gene. The CDR3 spells CASILEGDYEQFF. Here the CDR3 DNA reads TGTGCCAGCATCCTTGAGGGAGATTATGAGCAGTTCTTC.

This chain's CDR3 is CASSSRTGAYTEAFF. The CDR3 DNA reads TGTGCCAGCAGCTCAAGGACAGGGGCGTACACTGAAGCTTTCTTT. The chain links TRBV5-6 to TRBJ1-1, with 9 bases that match TRBD1. Germline CDR1 reads SGHDT; CDR2 reads YYEEEE. With 3 bases clipped from V and 3 bases from J, the junction kept 6 bases outside the gene matches. This CDR3 spans 15 amino acids.

This chain connects TRBV6-4 to TRBJ2-1; 12 bases align to TRBD2. In germline, CDR1 is MRHNA, CDR2 SNTAGT. Germline trimming cut 2 bases from V and 0 bases from J; bases unmatched to any gene: 11. CDR3 length: 20 amino acids. The CDR3, as DNA: TGTGCCAGCAGTGACCCACCGGGACTAGCGGGTAGGAGCTCCTACAATGAGCAGTTCTTC. Translated: CASSDPPGLAGRSSYNEQFF.